The TCR beta chain described here comes from a study of human T cells and chemical hapten exposure. Study as a whole: Across the whole study, which lasted approximately 23 weeks, patients were given diphenylcyclopropenone on the scalp once a week.

In TCRdb, the RACE reads were re-called with MiXCR into one record per CDR3 protein. The sample includes tens of thousands of distinct CDR3 sequences, roughly 12% seen only once; the top ten take 2.4%. Specified time point: patch test 3, about 24 weeks after DPC sensitization. This sample's treatment: therapeutic diphenylcyclopropenone sensitization with weekly scalp DPC. Donation of samples came from alopecia patients who were 18 to 70 years old and suitable for DPC. This clonotype was detected many times. Source: whole blood, taken in connection with sensitization to the hapten diphenylcyclopropenone (DPC). This TCR came from a young man with alopecia areata. Some clones in this sample may be carry-over from other donors' samples.

Here the CDR3 reads CSVEDGYNEQFF. CDR3 nucleotide sequence: TGCAGCGTTGAAGACGGATACAATGAGCAGTTCTTC. This chain connects TRBV29-1 to TRBJ2-1; no clear D gene. Germline-derived CDR1 and CDR2 are SQVTM and ANQGSEA. The CDR3 is made up of 12 amino acids. V lost 0 bases and J 4 bases, leaving 4 bases between the germline ends.